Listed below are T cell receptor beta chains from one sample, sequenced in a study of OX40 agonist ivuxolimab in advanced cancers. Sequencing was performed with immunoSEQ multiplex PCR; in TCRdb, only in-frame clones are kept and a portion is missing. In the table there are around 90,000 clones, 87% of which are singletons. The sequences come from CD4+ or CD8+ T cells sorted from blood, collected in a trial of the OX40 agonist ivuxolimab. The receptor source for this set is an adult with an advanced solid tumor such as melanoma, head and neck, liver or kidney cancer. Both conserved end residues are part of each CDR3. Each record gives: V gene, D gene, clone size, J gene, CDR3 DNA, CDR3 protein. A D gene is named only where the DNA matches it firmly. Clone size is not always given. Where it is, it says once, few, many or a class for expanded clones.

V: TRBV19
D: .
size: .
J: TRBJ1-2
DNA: TGTGCCAGTAAGGGGAGGAGGAACTATGGCTACACCTTC
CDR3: CASKGRRNYGYTF

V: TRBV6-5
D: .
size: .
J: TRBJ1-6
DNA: TGTGCCAGCAAAAGTGGGACGGATAATTCACCCCTCCACTTT
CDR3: CASKSGTDNSPLHF

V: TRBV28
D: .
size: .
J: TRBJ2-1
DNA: TGTGCCAGCAGTCTCCTGGGGCACCTCTCCTACAATGAGCAGTTCTTC
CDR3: CASSLLGHLSYNEQFF

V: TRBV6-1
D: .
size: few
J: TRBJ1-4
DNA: TGTGCCAGCAGTGCAGGGTCAACTAATGAAAAACTGTTTTTT
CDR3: CASSAGSTNEKLFF

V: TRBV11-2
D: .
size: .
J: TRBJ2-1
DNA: TGTGCCAGCAGCCTTAGCGGAACCTACAATGAGCAGTTCTTC
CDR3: CASSLSGTYNEQFF

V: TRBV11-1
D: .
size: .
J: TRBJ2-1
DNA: TGTGCCAGCAGCTTAATGGGAAGTGAGCAGTTCTTC
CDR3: CASSLMGSEQFF

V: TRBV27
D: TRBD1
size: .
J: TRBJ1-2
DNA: TGTGCCAGTCGACAGGGGGCGGATGGGTATGGCTACACCTTC
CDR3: CASRQGADGYGYTF

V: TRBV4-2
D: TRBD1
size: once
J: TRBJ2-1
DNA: TGTGCCAGCAGCCGCGCAGAGGACAGGGTAAAAAATGAGCAGTTCTTC
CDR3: CASSRAEDRVKNEQFF

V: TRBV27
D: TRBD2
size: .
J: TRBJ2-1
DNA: TGTGCCAGCAGTCAGCGGGAGGAAGAGCAGTTCTTC
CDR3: CASSQREEEQFF

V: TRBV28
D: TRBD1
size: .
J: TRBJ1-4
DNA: TGTACCAGCACCCCCCTGACAGGGTCTAATGAAAAACTGTTTTTT
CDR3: CTSTPLTGSNEKLFF

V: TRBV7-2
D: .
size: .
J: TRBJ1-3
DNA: TGTGCCAGCAGTTCAGACAGGAGCTCTGGAAACACCATATATTTT
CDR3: CASSSDRSSGNTIYF

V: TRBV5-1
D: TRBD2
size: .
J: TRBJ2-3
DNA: TGCGCCAGCAGCGGACTAGCGGGAGGTGGAGGCAGGGCTACGCAGTATTTT
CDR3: CASSGLAGGGGRATQYF

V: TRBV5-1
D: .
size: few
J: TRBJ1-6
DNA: TGCGCCAGCAGCTTGGCCGGGGGCGCCGATAATTCACCCCTCCACTTT
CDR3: CASSLAGGADNSPLHF

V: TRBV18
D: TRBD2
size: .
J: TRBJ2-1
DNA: TGTGCCAGCTCACGGGCGGTAGCGGGAAATGAGCAGTTCTTC
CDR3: CASSRAVAGNEQFF

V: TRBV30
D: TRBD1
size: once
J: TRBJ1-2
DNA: TGTGCCTGGAGTGAAGGGGGACAGGCTCCCTATGGCTACACCTTC
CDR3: CAWSEGGQAPYGYTF

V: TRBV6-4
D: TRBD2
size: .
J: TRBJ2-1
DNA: TGTGCCAGCAGTGACTTAGCGGGAGCCTCCTACAATGAGCAGTTCTTC
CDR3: CASSDLAGASYNEQFF

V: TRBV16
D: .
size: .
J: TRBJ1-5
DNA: TGTGCCAGCAGCCAAACCGAAAATCAGCCCCAGCATTTT
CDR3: CASSQTENQPQHF

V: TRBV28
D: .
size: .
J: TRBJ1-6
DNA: TGTGCCAGCAGCCAGAGCTCCTATAATTCACCCCTCCACTTT
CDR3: CASSQSSYNSPLHF